This T cell receptor beta chain was obtained from a study of blood T cell repertoires in COVID-19. Measured with immunoSEQ multiplex PCR; TCRdb has only the in-frame clones, and not every one. The sample gives roughly 120,000 clones, less than 95% of which show up once; approximately 1.9% is in the top ten. This CDR3 is built from 14 residues. J gave up 1 base and V 6 bases, and 5 bases lay outside the gene matches. CDR1 is MNHEY and CDR2 is SVGAGI in the germline V gene. The clonotype was recovered from a human donor with active COVID-19. The donor label of this sample is uncertain. The rearrangement uses TRBV6-5 and TRBJ1-1, with TRBD1 identical over 7 bases. The material sequenced was peripheral blood. This CDR3 reads CASRRGGANTEAFF. The CDR3 region has the DNA TGTGCCAGCAGGCGAGGGGGCGCGAACACTGAAGCTTTCTTT.